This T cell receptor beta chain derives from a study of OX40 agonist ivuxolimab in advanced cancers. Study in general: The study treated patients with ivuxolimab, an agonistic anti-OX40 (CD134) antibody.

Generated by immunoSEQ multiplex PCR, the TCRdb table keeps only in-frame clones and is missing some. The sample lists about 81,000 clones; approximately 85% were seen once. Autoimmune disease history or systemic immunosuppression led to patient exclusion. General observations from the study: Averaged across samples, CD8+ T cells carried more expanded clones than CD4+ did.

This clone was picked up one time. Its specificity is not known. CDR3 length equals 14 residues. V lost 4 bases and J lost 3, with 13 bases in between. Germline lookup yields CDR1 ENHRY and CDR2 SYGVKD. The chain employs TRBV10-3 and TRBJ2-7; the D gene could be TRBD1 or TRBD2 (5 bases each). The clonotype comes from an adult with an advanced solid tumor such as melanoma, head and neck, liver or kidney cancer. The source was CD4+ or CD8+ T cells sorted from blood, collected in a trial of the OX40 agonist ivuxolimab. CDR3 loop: CAISVRDEVYEQYF. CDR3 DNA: TGTGCCATCAGTGTCCGGGACGAAGTCTACGAGCAGTACTTC.